The 14 T cell receptor beta chains given below trace back to one sample, sequenced in a study of blood T cell repertoires in COVID-19. Profiling relied on immunoSEQ multiplex PCR, and the TCRdb table lists in-frame clones only, not all of them. The sample has more than 200,000 clones, about 79% seen once. Sequenced: peripheral blood. These receptor sequences come from a man older than 75 with acute or convalescent COVID-19.

CDR3 sequence reads: CATSDLGGPYNEQFF. DNA for the CDR3: TGTGCCACCAGTGATTTAGGTGGGCCCTACAATGAGCAGTTCTTC. V usage is TRBV24-1 and J usage is TRBJ2-1; D is unresolved. Germline V lookup: CDR1 KGHDR, CDR2 SFDVKD. Between the trimmed V and J ends, which lost 1 base and 2 bases, there was a span of 8 bases. This CDR3 has 15 amino acids.

This clone was observed a few times. The chain carries TRBV19 and TRBJ1-1; 8 bases fit TRBD1. Germline CDR1 and CDR2: LNHDA and SQIVND (reference sequence). CDR3 length: 19 amino acids. Unmatched junction bases numbered 15, after V lost 3 bases and J lost 0 bases. As DNA, the CDR3 is TGTGCCAGTAGTATTGTAGGACAGGGCTTAGCCGAGATGAACACTGAAGCTTTCTTT. Protein sequence: CASSIVGQGLAEMNTEAFF.

The V and J genes are TRBV11-2 and TRBJ2-5; 10 bases line up with TRBD1. The V and J ends lost 3 bases and 4 bases, in that order; junction bases with no gene match: 5. This CDR3 has 15 amino acids. Germline assignment: CDR1 SGHAT and CDR2 FQNNGV. The CDR3 DNA reads TGTGCCAGCAGCTTTTTGACAGGGGGCGCAGAGACCCAGTACTTC. This encodes CASSFLTGGAETQYF.

The chain carries TRBV19 and TRBJ2-3; 9 bases map to TRBD1. This CDR3 region has 15 residues. V shed 8 bases and J 1 base; nucleotides not matched to a gene: 7. The germline V gene has CDR1 LNHDA and CDR2 SQIVND (reference sequence). DNA for the CDR3: TGTGCCAGTCGCCCGGACAGGGGTGGCACAGATACGCAGTATTTT. It translates to CASRPDRGGTDTQYF.

The chain recombines TRBV27 with TRBJ2-1; D is unclear. The germline V gene encodes CDR1 MNHEY and CDR2 SMNVEV (reference sequence). This CDR3 is built from 14 residues. Between the trimmed V and J ends, which lost 6 bases and 8 bases, there was a span of 17 bases. CDR3 sequence (DNA): TGTGCCAGCAGATCTCGAGAAAAATTCCATGAGCAGTTCTTC. Protein: CASRSREKFHEQFF.

The CDR3 loop reads CASSRPRGGYTF. The CDR3 DNA follows: TGTGCCAGCAGCCGTCCGCGGGGGGGCTACACCTTC. The rearrangement uses TRBV12-3 or TRBV12-4 and TRBJ1-2; tentative D call: TRBD1 (5 bases). The CDR3 totals 12 residues. V lost 6 bases and J lost 8, with 13 bases in between.

The V and J genes are TRBV24-1 and TRBJ2-2; 9 nucleotides agree with TRBD1. Per germline, CDR1 KGHDR and CDR2 SFDVKD. The CDR3 consists of 13 residues. The V gene end was trimmed by 9 bases and the J gene end by 3 bases; junction bases not matched to a gene: 1. The CDR3 protein is CATGTGYTGELFF. The CDR3 coding sequence is TGTGCCACCGGGACAGGGTACACCGGGGAGCTGTTTTTT.

V gene TRBV6-5 combines with J gene TRBJ1-3; D unclear. The CDR3 length is 13 residues. CDR1 and CDR2 (germline): MNHEY, SVGAGI. Trimming pared 8 bases from V and 5 bases from J, leaving 13 bases between. The CDR3 DNA is TGTGCCAGCGGGGAGTCGCTCCGAAACACCATATATTTT. This codes for CASGESLRNTIYF.

There are a few counts of this clone. V gene TRBV3-1 (or the pseudogene TRBV3-2) combines with J gene TRBJ1-1, with TRBD1 identical over 8 bases. Losses at the gene ends were 4 bases for V and 5 bases for J; bases not matched to a gene: 12. This CDR3 contains 16 residues. Germline values: CDR1 LGHDT, CDR2 YNNKEL (reference sequence). The CDR3 bases are TGTGCCAGCAGCCTGCGGACAGGGAACAGGGGAACTGAAGCTTTCTTT. Protein: CASSLRTGNRGTEAFF.

The J gene is TRBJ1-1, the V gene TRBV5-1, with TRBD1 matching 7 bases. With 4 bases clipped from V and 2 bases from J, the junction kept 2 bases outside the gene matches. The germline V gene has CDR1 SGHRS and CDR2 YFSETQ. The CDR3 loop spans 13 amino acids. CDR3 protein: CASSRTGNTEAFF. DNA of the CDR3: TGCGCCAGCAGCCGGACAGGTAACACTGAAGCTTTCTTT.

The rearrangement uses TRBV11-2 and TRBJ1-1; no firm D call. The germline V and J ends were trimmed by 5 bases and 7 bases, with 11 bases remaining between them. From germline, CDR1 is SGHAT and CDR2 FQNNGV. The CDR3 runs to 12 residues. CDR3 region: CASSLMIREAFF. The DNA of the CDR3 is TGTGCCAGCAGCCTAATGATCCGTGAAGCTTTCTTT.

This chain links TRBV6-5 with TRBJ1-6; TRBD1 is a possible D gene (5 bases). The V gene's germline CDR1 is MNHEY and CDR2 SVGAGI. V dropped 0 bases and J dropped 7 bases, with 10 bases sitting between them. The CDR3 has 15 residues. CDR3 residues: CASSYSKGLNSPLHF. The DNA of the CDR3 is TGTGCCAGCAGTTACTCGAAGGGACTGAATTCACCCCTCCACTTT.

The J gene is TRBJ2-7, the V gene TRBV5-1, with D possibly being TRBD1 (6 bases). V was trimmed by 0 bases and J by 1 base, leaving 14 bases between them. Germline V gives CDR1 SGHRS, CDR2 YFSETQ. The CDR3 contains 16 residues. CDR3 region: CASSLGFGTQSYEQYF. Written as DNA, the CDR3 is TGCGCCAGCAGCTTGGGGTTCGGGACACAATCCTACGAGCAGTACTTC.

The rearrangement uses TRBV24-1 and TRBJ1-2, with unresolved D. CDR1 is KGHDR, CDR2 SFDVKD, per germline. The V gene lost 3 bases and the J gene lost 5 bases, with 12 bases spanning the gap. The CDR3 runs 14 residues. The CDR3, as DNA: TGTGCCACCAGTGATCAGTCCCGGGAGTATGGCTACACCTTC. Translation gives CATSDQSREYGYTF.